The subject of this entry is one T cell receptor (beta chain). Its antigen remains undetermined. No per-base quality is available; no much larger clone lies one base away. The data were taken from a study of T cells in Graves' hyperthyroidism and ophthalmopathy (dated by TCRdb to between 2019 and 2020). Regarding the research as a whole: Peripheral blood was sampled at the time of initial diagnosis, prior to any treatment. A discovery cohort of about 95 patients, approximately 44 with Graves' ophthalmopathy and about 58 with stable Graves' hyperthyroidism, was used to find distinguishing TCR V-J signatures. An independent validation cohort of about 19 hyperthyroidism patients and over 15 patients who later progressed to ophthalmopathy tested prospective prediction of ophthalmopathy. For training and testing, the 100 or so patients in the discovery cohort were randomly divided in a 7:3 ratio. In six Graves' hyperthyroidism patients, the study also compared T-cell repertoires from thyroid tissue with T-cell repertoires from blood. Following sampling, methimazole starting at 30 mg daily was given to hyperthyroidism patients, and high-dose intravenous methylprednisolone was given to ophthalmopathy patients. According to the paper, TCR Vbeta CDR3 sequencing was carried out on approximately 140 peripheral blood samples, which came from some 41 ophthalmopathy, some 73 hyperthyroidism and 17 progressor patients. Study-level results and caveats: No statistical method was used to set the sample size in advance, and investigators knew the group allocation. Most expanded thyroid clonotypes (frequency above 0.001) were also found in blood, which suggests that blood repertoires may mirror thyroid immune responses. A model built on a 13 V-J signature distinguished ophthalmopathy from stable hyperthyroidism, reaching 85% to 90% sensitivity and approximately 83% specificity in cross-validation and 80%/75% in testing. During validation, the model predicted progression to ophthalmopathy a median of roughly 7.1 months ahead of onset, with 70.59% sensitivity and 72% to 80% specificity.

Amplification of TCR beta CDR3 regions was carried out from RNA transcripts. The TCR CDR3 was subjected to a first round of RT-PCR using the HTBI primer set and the Qiagen OneStep RT-PCR kit. A second multiplex PCR round built the libraries, followed by size selection and purification. Sequencing of the libraries was done on an Illumina HiSeq2000 using paired-end 100 bp reads. On the study's bioinformatics: SOAPnuke was used to process the raw data, with reads discarded if the reads contained adapters or uncalled bases, had a mean Phred below 15, or lacked an exact constant-primer or identifier match. High-quality paired reads were merged using COPE v1.2.5, and each unique nucleotide sequence was defined as a clonotype. MiTCR v1.1 was used to align the clonotypes against IMGT TRBV, TRBD and TRBJ reference segments. The analysis was restricted to V-J combinations with a frequency above 0.0001, which together covered just over 98% of the repertoires. A TCS score was defined as the ratio of F50 (clonal expansion) to E x V (chaos), with BLOSUM62-based TCRdist applied between CDR3 peptides within each V-J. Welch's t-statistics and random forest reduced around 550 V-J features to about 13, which were used in a naive Bayes classifier (R e1071). Clones were called with MiXCR by TCRdb after fastp trimmed the public reads at Q25, and only in-frame beta chains were retained. Every CDR3 protein is listed once, alongside the most common genes and DNA of its rows. The V and J calls come from TCRdb's annotation, not from the publication. The sample profile shows hundreds of thousands of distinct CDR3 sequences; roughly 14% of them were found once. The ten largest clones take up about 13% of the sample.

V is clipped by 10 bases and J by 10 bases, and the sequence between their germline boundaries is 20 bases long. CDR1 and CDR2 are read off the germline V gene as MNHEY and SVGEGT. Its CDR3 holds 13 amino acids, cysteine through phenylalanine. Here the CDR3 DNA is all that survives: 39 bases in frame from base 1. Moderately to severely active disease, a Clinical Activity Score of at least 3, a NOSPECS grade of at least 4, and a duration under 3 months were present in ophthalmopathy patients. Patients with uncontrolled infections, other autoimmune diseases, pregnancy or lactation were excluded. Clinical symptoms, serum thyroxine and TRAb, thyroid ultrasound, and orbital computed tomography formed the basis for the diagnoses. PBMCs were separated from 10 ml of fresh peripheral blood using Ficoll-Paque density gradient centrifugation. Trizol reagent was used to extract total RNA, and RNA quality was then checked on an Agilent 2100 Bioanalyzer.

The clonotype comes from a man in his late teens or twenties with Graves' ophthalmopathy. The chain was built from TRBV6-2 or TRBV6-3 and TRBJ2-1; the D region is possibly TRBD1 or TRBD2, each matching across 6 bases. Sequenced: blood. The CDR3 protein: CATLWINGGEQFF. At the DNA level, the sequence is TGTGCCACCCTTTGGATTAACGGGGGCGAGCAGTTCTTC.